The 26 T cell receptor beta chains given below trace back to one sample, sequenced in a study of T cell repertoires in cytomegalovirus infection. TCRdb re-derived calls from the reads in MiXCR, one entry per CDR3 protein. The sample consists of 700,000 to 950,000 distinct CDR3 sequences, around a third of them appearing once. Their antigen targets remain unknown. The sample consisted of cultured CD8+ T cells from PBMCs, taken from culture after CMV antigen stimulation. These receptors originate from a human donor in good health (CMV status not recorded). Some clones in this sample may be carry-over from other donors' samples.

This clonotype was observed a single time. CDR3 residues: CASRGLARGGHEQYV. CDR3 sequence (DNA): TGTGCCAGCAGGGGACTAGCGCGCGGGGGCCACGAGCAGTACGTC. The chain has TRBV6-5 and TRBJ2-7; TRBD2 matches at 10 bases. The CDR3 length is 15 residues. V lost 6 bases to trimming and J lost 5 bases; unmatched junction nucleotides: 10. The germline gives CDR1 MNHEY, CDR2 SVGAGI.

As for this clonotype: Its ends do not fully match the called genes, so a read error is possible. The V gene is TRBV7-7, the J gene TRBJ2-1; TRBD2 is a possible D gene (6 bases). Germline CDR1 and CDR2: SSHAT and FNYEAQ (reference sequence). This CDR3 region has 17 residues. CDR3 region: CASSLNEREASEDEQFF. CDR3 DNA: TGTGCTAGCAGCTTAAATGAAAGGGAGGCGTCGGAAGATGAGCAGTTCTTC.

This clonotype showed up many times. The J gene is TRBJ2-3, the V gene TRBV12-3 or TRBV12-4; D gene unclear. V lost 5 bases and J lost 5, with 11 bases in between. CDR3 length: 13 residues. The DNA for the CDR3 is TGTGCCAGCAGTAGCGTGGCAAGAGATACGCAGTATTTT. It is translated as CASSSVARDTQYF.

The gene calls are TRBV7-9 and TRBJ2-2; TRBD2 aligns across 9 bases. Trimming took 5 bases from V and 5 from J; bases not matched to a gene: 6. Germline CDR1 SEHNR, CDR2 FQNEAQ (reference sequence). This CDR3 is built from 15 residues. CDR3 coding DNA: TGTGCCAGCAGCGGCGGGACTAGCAGGACCGGGGAGCTGTTTTTT. Encoded protein: CASSGGTSRTGELFF.

This clonotype has just one count. The chain recombines TRBV18 with TRBJ1-1, with TRBD1 matching over 7 bases. The CDR3 loop spans 13 amino acids. Germline V gene data show CDR1 as KGHSH and CDR2 as LQKENI. J was trimmed by 3 bases and V by 6 bases; bases with no gene match: 4. The CDR3 DNA sequence: TGTGCCAGCTCGGACAGGTTGTACACTGAAGCTTTCTTT. It is translated as CASSDRLYTEAFF.

This clonotype came up a few times. The chain is built from TRBV6-6 and TRBJ2-6, with D perhaps matching TRBD1 or TRBD2 (5 bases each). The CDR3 contains 15 residues. Trimming took off 10 bases at V and 0 bases at J, with 13 bases between the two ends. From germline, CDR1 is MNHNY and CDR2 SVGAGI (reference sequence). CDR3 nucleotide sequence: TGTGCCATCGTTGGGGGTCGCTCTGGGGCCAACGTCCTGACTTTC. It codes for CAIVGGRSGANVLTF.

The chain has TRBV19 and TRBJ1-1; D is unresolved. CDR3 length equals 15 residues. Germline V gene data show CDR1 as LNHDA and CDR2 as SQIVND (reference sequence). Trimming removed 2 bases at V and 5 bases at J, with 15 bases between. CDR3 protein: CASSIFGEGATEAFF. The CDR3 DNA follows: TGTGCCAGTAGTATATTCGGAGAGGGTGCTACTGAAGCTTTCTTT.

This clonotype was counted a few times. The V and J genes are TRBV6-2 or TRBV6-3 and TRBJ1-1; D might be TRBD1 (6 bases). CDR1 and CDR2 (germline): MNHEY, SVGEGT. The CDR3 is 13 residues long. Trimming took 2 bases from V and 5 from J, leaving 9 bases between them. The CDR3 spells CASSYPGVTEAFF. The DNA of the CDR3 is TGTGCCAGCAGTTACCCAGGGGTTACTGAAGCTTTCTTT.

The chain joins TRBV3-1 to TRBJ2-5, with D unresolved. Trimming took off 3 bases at V and 2 bases at J, with 13 bases between the two ends. Per germline, CDR1 LGHDT and CDR2 YNNKEL (reference sequence). This CDR3 region has 15 residues. The CDR3 nucleotides are TGTGCCAGCAGCCACCCACGGCTGGGACAAGAGACCCAGTACTTC. Its translation: CASSHPRLGQETQYF.

This clonotype was seen at least ten times. V and J are TRBV25-1 and TRBJ2-2, with D tentatively TRBD1 (6 bases). The CDR3 loop spans 14 amino acids. CDR1 and CDR2 (germline): MGHDK, SYGVNS. Trimming removed 9 bases at V and 7 bases at J, with 18 bases between. CDR3: CASGGQRGNGELFF. The DNA of the CDR3 is TGTGCCAGTGGTGGACAGAGAGGTAACGGGGAGCTGTTTTTT. The whole variable domain, remainder taken from reference TRBV25-1 and TRBJ2-2, is EADIYQTPRYLVIGTGKKITLECSQTMGHDKMYWYQQDPGMELHLIHYSYGVNSTEKGDLSSESTVSRIRTEHFPLTLESARPSHTSQYLCASGGQRGNGELFFGEGSRLTVL.

This clonotype appeared a few times. The rearrangement joins TRBV11-2 to TRBJ1-2; D remains ambiguous. Trimming took off 4 bases at V and 0 bases at J, with 15 bases between the two ends. The CDR3 length is 16 residues. The germline CDR1 and CDR2 sequences are SGHAT and FQNNGV. For the CDR3, the DNA is TGTGCCAGCAGCTCCTACCCGAAGTTGGCTAACTATGGCTACACCTTC. It is translated as CASSSYPKLANYGYTF.

The chain carries TRBV5-1 and TRBJ2-1; D is ambiguous. The germline gives CDR1 SGHRS, CDR2 YFSETQ. Trimming removed 4 bases from V and 5 bases from J, with 16 bases in between. The CDR3 consists of 15 residues. CDR3: CASSLLRWEHNEQFF. As DNA, the CDR3 is TGCGCCAGCAGCCTCCTAAGGTGGGAACACAATGAGCAGTTCTTC.

V is TRBV7-6 and J is TRBJ1-2; D unresolved. Germline CDR1 is SGHVS and CDR2 is FNYEAQ. V was pared by 4 bases and J by 4 bases, with 13 bases between. This CDR3 region has 14 residues. The CDR3 spells CASSSRTRFYGYTF. The CDR3 DNA reads TGTGCCAGCAGCTCCAGGACCCGGTTCTATGGCTACACCTTC.

The chain joins TRBV6-5 to TRBJ2-1; 8 nucleotides line up with TRBD2. The CDR3 is made up of 14 amino acids. With V trimmed by 6 bases and J by 6 bases, 7 bases remained unmatched. In germline, CDR1 is MNHEY, CDR2 SVGAGI. CDR3 DNA sequence: TGTGCCAGCAGCCCACTAGCGGATTTCAATGAGCAGTTCTTC. This encodes CASSPLADFNEQFF.

The chain uses TRBV6-1 and TRBJ2-3; D perhaps matches TRBD1 (6 bases). The CDR3 has 18 amino acids. CDR1 and CDR2 from the germline V gene are MNHNS and SASEGT. The V end lost 7 bases, the J end lost 5 bases, and 28 bases lay between the germline ends. The CDR3 region has the DNA TGTGCCAGCACCACACTCTCGGACACCTCAAAAGGGGGAGATACGCAGTATTTT. This codes for CASTTLSDTSKGGDTQYF.

In this sample, this clonotype turned up a few times. This rearrangement joins TRBV6-2 or TRBV6-3 to TRBJ2-7; 10 bases fit TRBD2. The CDR3 extends over 17 amino acids. CDR1 is MNHEY and CDR2 is SVGEGT in the germline V gene. J was trimmed by 0 bases and V by 0 bases; bases with no gene match: 5. The CDR3 loop reads CASSYSSSGGLSYEQYV. The CDR3 coding sequence is TGTGCCAGCAGTTACTCGTCTAGCGGGGGCCTCTCCTACGAGCAGTACGTC.

This clonotype was seen repeatedly, ten times or more. This chain joins TRBV7-8 and TRBJ2-1; tentatively, D is TRBD1 (6 bases). Trimming cost V 3 bases and J 1 base, with 19 bases left between them. This CDR3 has 18 amino acids. Germline assignment: CDR1 SGHVS and CDR2 FQNEAQ. In DNA form, the CDR3 reads TGTGCCAGCAGCTTGACGCATCGACAGGACTCTTCCTACAATGAGCAGTTCTTC. This gives the protein CASSLTHRQDSSYNEQFF.

The chain carries TRBV5-8 and TRBJ2-6; D not certain. This CDR3 is built from 17 residues. The germline gives CDR1 SGHTS, CDR2 YDEGEE. Trimming removed 0 bases from V and 0 bases from J, with 10 bases in between. The CDR3 protein is CASSLASPRSGANVLTF. The CDR3 DNA follows: TGTGCCAGCAGCTTGGCGTCACCCCGCTCTGGGGCCAACGTCCTGACTTTC.

J is TRBJ1-4 and V is TRBV27; D remains unclear. The germline V and J ends were trimmed by 3 bases and 7 bases, with 18 bases remaining between them. This CDR3 contains 16 residues. Germline-derived CDR1 and CDR2 are MNHEY and SMNVEV (reference sequence). CDR3 in DNA: TGTGCCAGCAGTTTTCTGCCGAGGGTCGGATCTGAAAAACTGTTTTTT. Encoded protein: CASSFLPRVGSEKLFF.

This clonotype was seen more than once but under ten times. V gene TRBV6-4 combines with J gene TRBJ2-1, with 7 bases lining up with TRBD2. Trimming removed 0 bases from V and 4 bases from J; junction bases left unmatched: 15. The CDR3 runs 19 residues. Germline CDR1 and CDR2: MRHNA and SNTAGT. CDR3 in DNA: TGTGCCAGCAGTGACTCGAGGGTTACAGGACTAGAGCTGTACAATGAGCAGTTCTTC. As protein: CASSDSRVTGLELYNEQFF.

J is TRBJ2-2 and V is TRBV6-5; D might be TRBD1 (6 bases). This CDR3 comprises 13 residues. Trimming took off 5 bases at V and 7 bases at J, with 11 bases between the two ends. Per germline, CDR1 MNHEY and CDR2 SVGAGI. DNA for the CDR3: TGTGCCAGCAGTCGGGACATACACGGGGAGCTGTTTTTT. As protein: CASSRDIHGELFF.

The V call is TRBV6-2 or TRBV6-3, the J call TRBJ2-1; TRBD2 matches at 13 bases. CDR1 MNHEY and CDR2 SVGEGT come from the germline V gene. Trimming cost V 6 bases and J 8 bases; bases outside gene matches: 10. There are 16 residues in the CDR3. CDR3 nucleotide sequence: TGTGCCAGCAGGAGACTAGCGGGGGGCCTATACGATGAGCAGTTCTTC. As protein: CASRRLAGGLYDEQFF.

This clonotype was picked up many times. The chain has TRBV7-2 and TRBJ2-7; a weak D match, TRBD2 (5 bases). The CDR3 covers 14 residues. V dropped 1 base and J dropped 3 bases, with 10 bases sitting between them. Germline CDR1 is SGHTA and CDR2 is FQGNSA. The CDR3 DNA follows: TGTGCCAGCAGCTTAGGGGTGGGGAGCTACGAGCAGTACGTC. The encoded protein is CASSLGVGSYEQYV.

Turning to this clonotype: The germline gene is not matched at one end of the junction; a read error may be the cause. The chain links TRBV7-9 to TRBJ2-7; 8 positions agree with TRBD1. This CDR3 is 14 amino acids long. Germline-derived CDR1 and CDR2 are SEHNR and FQNEAQ (reference sequence). In nucleotides, the CDR3 is TGTGCCAACAGCCCGGACAGGGTTGTCTACGAGCAGTACTTC. It is translated as CANSPDRVVYEQYF.

This clonotype was detected once. J is TRBJ1-2 and V is TRBV6-5; D remains unclear. Germline values: CDR1 MNHEY, CDR2 SVGAGI. Trimming removed 6 bases from V and 5 bases from J, with 13 bases in between. CDR3 size: 13 residues. The CDR3 spells CASRPPTPYGYTF. The CDR3 DNA sequence: TGTGCCAGCAGGCCCCCGACGCCGTATGGCTACACCTTC.

This clonotype has more than one count but fewer than ten. At one end the junction does not follow the germline gene, possibly because of a read error. This chain joins TRBV5-6 and TRBJ1-1; D is undetermined. Per the germline V gene, CDR1 is SGHDT and CDR2 is YYEEEE. The CDR3 totals 15 residues. As DNA, the CDR3 is TGTGCCAGCAGTTTGGGAGTCGGCACCAACACTGAAGCTTTCTTT. Residues: CASSLGVGTNTEAFF. The full variable domain, in which reference TRBV5-6 and TRBJ1-1 provide the parts outside the CDR3, is DAGVTQSPTHLIKTRGQQVTLRCSPKSGHDTVSWYQQALGQGPQFIFQYYEEEERQRGNFPDRFSGHQFPNYSSELNVNALLLGDSALYLCASSLGVGTNTEAFFGQGTRLTVV.